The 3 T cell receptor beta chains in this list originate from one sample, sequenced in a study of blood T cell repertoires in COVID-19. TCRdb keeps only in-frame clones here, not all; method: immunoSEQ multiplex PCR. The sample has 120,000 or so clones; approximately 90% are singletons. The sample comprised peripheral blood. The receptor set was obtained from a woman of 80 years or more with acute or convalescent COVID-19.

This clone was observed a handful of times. In nucleotides, the CDR3 is TGTGCCAGTAGTATAGGGACAGCGAGCACAGATACGCAGTATTTT. Amino acid sequence: CASSIGTASTDTQYF. The chain links TRBV19 to TRBJ2-3, with D possibly matching TRBD1 (6 bases). Trimming cost V 1 base and J 0 bases, with 8 bases left between them. The germline gives CDR1 LNHDA, CDR2 SQIVND (reference sequence). The CDR3 is 15 amino acids.

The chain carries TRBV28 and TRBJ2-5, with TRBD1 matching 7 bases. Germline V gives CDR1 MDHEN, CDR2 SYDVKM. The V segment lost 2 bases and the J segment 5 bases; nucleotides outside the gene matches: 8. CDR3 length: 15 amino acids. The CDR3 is CASSLIRGQSETQYF. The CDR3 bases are TGTGCCAGCAGTTTAATTCGGGGACAGTCGGAGACCCAGTACTTC.

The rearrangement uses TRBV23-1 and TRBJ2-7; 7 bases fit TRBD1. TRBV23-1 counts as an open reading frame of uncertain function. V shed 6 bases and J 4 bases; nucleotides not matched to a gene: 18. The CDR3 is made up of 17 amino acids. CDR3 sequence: CASSRRGYTGASYEQYF. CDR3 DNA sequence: TGCGCCAGCAGCCGCCGGGGATACACAGGGGCTTCGTACGAGCAGTACTTC.